The 20 T cell receptor beta chains below all came from one sample that was sequenced in a study of cytotoxic CD8 clonotypes in ibrutinib-treated CLL. Only in-frame clones appear in the TCRdb table, and some are missing; sequencing was by immunoSEQ multiplex PCR. The sample has 50,000 to 70,000 clones, approximately 50% seen once. The sample was PBMCs, taken at disease progression, from a patient treated with ibrutinib. All receptors derive from a human donor with chronic lymphocytic leukemia.

V and J are TRBV27 and TRBJ2-1, with TRBD2 matching over 10 bases. CDR1 and CDR2 from the germline V gene are MNHEY and SMNVEV (reference sequence). The trim removed 4 bases at V and 9 bases at J, leaving 6 bases unmatched. This CDR3 is built from 14 residues. The CDR3 nucleotides read TGTGCCAGCAGTTCGGGACTAGCGATCGCTGAGCAGTTCTTC. Its protein is CASSSGLAIAEQFF.

The rearrangement links TRBV9 to TRBJ2-7; the match to TRBD2 covers 12 bases. CDR3 size: 15 residues. V lost 0 bases to trimming and J lost 6 bases; unmatched junction nucleotides: 4. Per the germline V gene, CDR1 is SGDLS and CDR2 is YYNGEE. Here the CDR3 reads CASSVGTSGIGEQYF. CDR3 nucleotides: TGTGCCAGCAGCGTAGGGACTAGCGGGATTGGCGAGCAGTACTTC.

The rearrangement uses TRBV5-1 and TRBJ2-1; D remains ambiguous. CDR3 length: 14 residues. Germline CDR1 SGHRS, CDR2 YFSETQ. Between the trimmed V and J ends, which lost 1 base and 2 bases, there was a span of 7 bases. This CDR3 is CASSLSRAYNEQFF. CDR3 nucleotides: TGCGCCAGCAGCTTGTCTCGCGCCTACAATGAGCAGTTCTTC.

The rearrangement uses TRBV19 and TRBJ1-5, with D perhaps matching TRBD1 (5 bases). The CDR3 covers 15 residues. V shed 1 base and J shed 6 bases, with 13 bases lying between them. Germline CDR1 is LNHDA and CDR2 is SQIVND (reference sequence). CDR3 DNA: TGTGCCAGTAGTATAGGGCAGGGTTTGGGTCAGCCCCAGCATTTT. Its translation: CASSIGQGLGQPQHF.

This clone was counted a single time. The chain is built from TRBV7-6 and TRBJ2-7, with 7 bases that match TRBD1. Germline-derived CDR1 and CDR2 are SGHVS and FNYEAQ. CDR3 length equals 15 residues. V trimming: 4 bases; J trimming: 0 bases; junction bases outside the gene matches: 6. The chain's CDR3 is CASSSGTASSYEQYF. CDR3 DNA: TGTGCCAGCAGCTCCGGGACAGCGAGCTCCTACGAGCAGTACTTC.

The gene calls are TRBV28 and TRBJ1-5; possible D gene TRBD1, 6 bases. Germline V lookup: CDR1 MDHEN, CDR2 SYDVKM. The CDR3 loop spans 15 amino acids. Deletions cut 5 bases from V and 4 bases from J, with 15 bases between. The CDR3 DNA reads TGTGCCAGCAGTCGCGGGGGGGCGGGTAATCAGCCCCAGCATTTT. Its translation is CASSRGGAGNQPQHF.

V gene TRBV19 combines with J gene TRBJ1-3; possibly TRBD1 for D (6 bases). Trimming shortened V by 6 bases and J by 2 bases, and 17 bases separated the two germline ends. CDR1 is LNHDA and CDR2 is SQIVND in the germline V gene (reference sequence). The length of the CDR3 is 16 residues. The CDR3 loop is CASRPPQGLAGNTIYF. The CDR3 DNA sequence: TGTGCCAGTAGACCCCCTCAGGGGTTAGCTGGAAACACCATATATTTT. Complete variable domain (other parts from reference TRBV19 and TRBJ1-3): DGGITQSPKYLFRKEGQNVTLSCEQNLNHDAMYWYRQDPGQGLRLIYYSQIVNDFQKGDIAEGYSVSREKKESFPLTVTSAQKNPTAFYLCASRPPQGLAGNTIYFGEGSWLTVV.

The gene calls are TRBV5-1 and TRBJ1-1, with D uncertain. CDR1 is SGHRS, CDR2 YFSETQ, per germline. V lost 4 bases, J lost 1 base, and 11 bases lay in between. This CDR3 region has 14 residues. The DNA of the CDR3 is TGCGCCAGCAGCCTAATGTGGAGGAACACTGAAGCTTTCTTT. It yields the protein CASSLMWRNTEAFF.

This clone was seen a few times. V and J are TRBV5-1 and TRBJ2-1, with 7 bases matching TRBD2. Trimming at V came to 7 bases and at J to 0 bases, leaving 1 base not matched to a gene. This CDR3 has 13 residues. Germline lookup yields CDR1 SGHRS and CDR2 YFSETQ. CDR3 residues: CASGEGSYNEQFF. In nucleotides, the CDR3 is TGCGCCAGCGGGGAGGGCTCCTACAATGAGCAGTTCTTC.

The chain recombines TRBV14 with TRBJ2-5; D might be TRBD2 (6 bases). V dropped 0 bases and J dropped 2 bases, with 16 bases sitting between them. This CDR3 is 17 amino acids long. CDR1 SGHDN and CDR2 FVKESK come from the germline V gene. The CDR3 protein is CASSQDGGRRVQETQYF. DNA of the CDR3: TGTGCCAGCAGCCAAGATGGGGGGAGAAGGGTGCAAGAGACCCAGTACTTC.

This clone was counted only a few times. This sequence joins TRBV5-6 and TRBJ1-5; the D is unclear. The CDR3 extends over 13 amino acids. The V end lost 2 bases, the J end lost 1 base, and 4 bases lay between the germline ends. Germline lookup yields CDR1 SGHDT and CDR2 YYEEEE. In DNA form, the CDR3 reads TGTGCCAGCAGCTTCTCAAGCAATCAGCCCCAGCATTTT. This codes for CASSFSSNQPQHF.

The rearrangement uses TRBV28 and TRBJ2-7; D ambiguous. The V gene lost 6 bases and the J gene lost 5 bases, with 8 bases spanning the gap. The CDR3 runs 11 residues. Germline CDR1 and CDR2: MDHEN and SYDVKM. The CDR3 DNA sequence: TGTGCCAGCAGCCACCCCGACGAGCAGTACTTC. Protein product: CASSHPDEQYF. Using reference TRBV28 and TRBJ2-7 for the parts outside the CDR3, the full variable domain is DVKVTQSSRYLVKRTGEKVFLECVQDMDHENMFWYRQDPGLGLRLIYFSYDVKMKEKGDIPEGYSVSREKKERFSLILESASTNQTSMYLCASSHPDEQYFGPGTRLTVT.

The chain employs TRBV11-3 and TRBJ1-2, with 9 bases fitting TRBD1. V shed 5 bases, J shed 8 bases, and the junction held 3 bases outside the gene matches. The germline CDR1 and CDR2 sequences are SGHNT and YENEEA. The CDR3 extends over 12 amino acids. This chain's CDR3 is CASSRTGDGYTF. Written as DNA, the CDR3 is TGTGCCAGCAGCCGGACAGGGGACGGCTACACCTTC.

The chain links TRBV30 to TRBJ2-3, with 8 bases matching TRBD2. V lost 5 bases to trimming and J lost 5 bases; unmatched junction nucleotides: 3. This CDR3 is 12 amino acids long. The germline V gene has CDR1 GTSNPN and CDR2 SVGIG (reference sequence). CDR3 sequence (DNA): TGTGCCTGGGCCGGGACTAGAGATACGCAGTATTTT. Its protein product is CAWAGTRDTQYF.

The V call is TRBV29-1, the J call TRBJ2-2; 8 bases agree with TRBD2. The CDR3 totals 14 residues. The germline gives CDR1 SQVTM, CDR2 ANQGSEA. With 6 bases clipped from V and 6 bases from J, the junction kept 9 bases outside the gene matches. The CDR3 region is CSVGSGIVSGELFF. The CDR3 bases are TGCAGCGTGGGTAGCGGGATTGTCTCCGGGGAGCTGTTTTTT.

This clone was found many times. The gene calls are TRBV5-6 and TRBJ1-2; D call uncertain. The CDR3 loop spans 13 amino acids. CDR1 is SGHDT and CDR2 is YYEEEE in the germline V gene. Deletions cut 1 base from V and 4 bases from J, with 8 bases between. The CDR3 nucleotides are TGTGCCAGCAGCTTGTCGGGGAGCTATGGCTACACCTTC. Its translation: CASSLSGSYGYTF.

This clone was counted a few times. The chain combines TRBV10-3 with TRBJ2-7; the D gene is possibly TRBD1 (5 bases). Trimming stripped 6 bases from V and 2 bases from J, with 11 bases between. The CDR3 runs to 13 residues. Germline CDR1 is ENHRY and CDR2 is SYGVKD. The CDR3 here is CAIRPQGTYEQYF. Here the CDR3 DNA reads TGTGCCATCAGGCCCCAGGGAACCTACGAGCAGTACTTC.

The chain carries TRBV7-6 and TRBJ2-6; D unclear. Germline-derived CDR1 and CDR2 are SGHVS and FNYEAQ. V lost 5 bases to trimming and J lost 0 bases, with 8 bases between them. The CDR3 covers 15 residues. In nucleotides, the CDR3 is TGTGCCAGCAGCCCCATATTCTCTGGGGCCAACGTCCTGACTTTC. Protein: CASSPIFSGANVLTF.

This clone was seen a handful of times. The V and J genes are TRBV4-2 and TRBJ2-7, with a possible D match to TRBD1 (5 bases). Deletions cut 5 bases from V and 0 bases from J, with 14 bases between. The germline V gene has CDR1 LGHNA and CDR2 YNFKEQ. The CDR3 loop spans 15 amino acids. CDR3: CASSWGQETSYEQYF. The CDR3 DNA reads as TGTGCCAGCAGCTGGGGCCAGGAAACCTCCTACGAGCAGTACTTC.

The CDR3 loop reads CASRSTGGTGELFF. CDR3 DNA: TGCGCCAGCAGGTCTACAGGAGGAACCGGGGAGCTGTTTTTT. The chain is built from TRBV5-1 and TRBJ2-2, with D perhaps matching TRBD1 or TRBD2 (5 bases each). This CDR3 contains 14 residues. Germline CDR1 reads SGHRS; CDR2 reads YFSETQ. V was shortened by 5 bases and J by 5 bases, with 13 bases between the two germline ends.